This T cell receptor beta chain was profiled in a study of graft-versus-host responses after intestinal transplantation. The overall study: Each recipient received anti-thymocyte globulin induction, then tacrolimus and steroids for approximately 3 years.

Germline CDR1 reads SGHRS; CDR2 reads YFSETQ. The CDR3 is 15 amino acids. The V segment lost 0 bases and the J segment 7 bases; nucleotides outside the gene matches: 6. This table comes from immunoSEQ multiplex PCR, and its TCRdb copy is limited to in-frame clones, with some not included. The table has about 97,000 clones, 90% to 95% seen once. General observations from the study: Analysis identified GvH clones in recipient marrow, with some appearing first in ileum or blood. Early post-transplant HvG declines showed an association with peak circulating GvH clone levels. Subjects displaying graft-donor T cell macrochimerism possessed elevated graft-versus-host to host-versus-graft clonal ratios inside allografts.

Points on this clone: Its specificity is not known.

The J gene is TRBJ2-1, the V gene TRBV5-1, with 8 bases aligning to TRBD2. The clonotype was recovered from a human donor who was the organ donor for an intestinal transplant. Sample: unstimulated CD4+ T cells sorted from spleen or lymph node cells, taken before transplant. The CDR3 region is CASSLAVGLVNEQFF. The CDR3 region has the DNA TGCGCCAGCAGCTTGGCCGTGGGACTAGTAAATGAGCAGTTCTTC.